The 4 T cell receptor beta chains listed next were all sequenced from one sample in a study of T cell responses to AZD1222 COVID-19 vaccine. Sequencing used immunoSEQ multiplex PCR; TCRdb keeps in-frame clones, though not all of them. The data hold around 150,000 clones, with approximately 90% observed a single time. This specimen consisted of peripheral blood, obtained on day 0 of AZD1222 vaccination. These receptor sequences come from an adult in good health.

J is TRBJ2-7 and V is TRBV6-5, with a possible D match to TRBD1 (5 bases). Germline CDR1 reads MNHEY; CDR2 reads SVGAGI. The length of the CDR3 is 13 residues. V dropped 8 bases and J dropped 5 bases, with 16 bases sitting between them. CDR3 nucleotides: TGTGCCAGCGAAGGGGCCGCGGCACACGAGCAGTACTTC. The encoded protein is CASEGAAAHEQYF.

The gene calls are TRBV10-3 and TRBJ2-7, with TRBD1 as a possible D gene (6 bases). The V and J ends lost 10 bases and 2 bases respectively, with 21 bases between them. The CDR3 has 15 residues. Germline CDR1 and CDR2: ENHRY and SYGVKD. CDR3 sequence reads: CATSSYTGKAYEQYF. DNA of the CDR3: TGTGCCACCTCAAGCTATACAGGGAAGGCCTACGAGCAGTACTTC.

This sequence joins TRBV18 and TRBJ2-3; 11 bases fit TRBD2. J gave up 2 bases and V 1 base, and 5 bases lay outside the gene matches. The CDR3 consists of 17 residues. Germline values: CDR1 KGHSH, CDR2 LQKENI. Here the CDR3 DNA reads TGTGCCAGCTCACCACTAGGGACTAGCGGATACACAGATACGCAGTATTTT. This codes for CASSPLGTSGYTDTQYF.

The chain joins TRBV5-1 to TRBJ2-3; TRBD2 agrees at 15 bases. The junction had 11 bases not matched to a gene; V was cut back by 4 bases and J by 2 bases. The CDR3 has 19 amino acids. The germline V gene encodes CDR1 SGHRS and CDR2 YFSETQ. CDR3 region: CASSVGLAGGQIFTDTQYF. For the CDR3, the DNA is TGCGCCAGCAGCGTGGGACTAGCGGGAGGCCAAATCTTCACAGATACGCAGTATTTT.